The present T cell receptor (beta chain) was sequenced within a study of tumor-infiltrating lymphocytes in primary liver carcinoma. General study results and limits: It was in tumors, not blood, that the top-250-clone fraction was significantly higher (p = 0.039).

As to this clonotype: The antigen is unknown. One junction end disagrees with the germline gene, perhaps due to a read error.

cDNA specific to TCR beta was made from roughly 500 ng of total RNA, with a constant-region primer employed for priming. Three nested multiplex PCR rounds of slightly modified ARM-PCR generated TCR beta libraries. Investigators reported that the first two PCR rounds, at 10 cycles each, used TRBV1-TRBV30 forward primers with a C-beta reverse primer. TCRdb re-derived calls from the multiplex PCR reads in MiXCR, one entry per CDR3 protein. The sample records some 38,000 distinct CDR3 sequences, roughly four fifths being singletons. Joint extraction of RNA and DNA used roughly 20-33 mg of bulk tissue that was unsorted. The patients, who had chronic HBV infection, were treatment-naive (untreated). This CDR3 has 13 amino acids. Germline CDR1 reads MNHNS; CDR2 reads SASEGT.

V gene TRBV6-1 combines with J gene TRBJ2-7, with TRBD1 identical over 7 bases. The TCR originated in a man aged 35-49 years with primary liver carcinoma and hepatitis B virus infection. Material: liver tumor tissue from sampling region 4. Subset of the sample: tumor region T4, right-lateral pole. The CDR3: CVSGATGSYEQYF. CDR3 bases: TGTGTCAGCGGTGCGACAGGGTCCTACGAGCAGTACTTT.